This T cell receptor (beta chain) was obtained from a study of cytomegalovirus exposure and HLA in healthy donors. General observations from the study: Presence/absence results assume similar sequencing depth per donor, which may not hold. A prior analysis recorded that most TCR beta V segments were productive about 90% or about 30% of the time. The likely explanation for a cluster of highly shared sequence variants was sequencing artifact.

CDR3 size: 15 residues. V shed 4 bases and J shed 13 bases, with 26 bases lying between them. Germline assignment: CDR1 SGHNT and CDR2 YYREEE (reference sequence). The PCR contained 60 Vbeta and 13 Jbeta primers. Some clones are missing from TCRdb's copy, which holds only in-frame ones; the method was immunoSEQ multiplex PCR. The sample includes about 150,000 clones, nearly 80% of them seen just once. The table lists this clone with a few counts. The antigen remains unidentified. The receptor comes from a woman between 25 and 40 years old in good health and CMV-seronegative. The chain employs TRBV5-4 and TRBJ1-2, with D possibly matching TRBD1 (6 bases). Input material: PBMCs. Written as DNA, the CDR3 is TGTGCCAGCAGCCGTCAAGGGGGGGGCAGCCGACTATGCACCTTC. This gives the protein CASSRQGGGSRLCTF.